This T cell receptor beta chain derives from a study of blood T cells in healthy people across ages (dated by TCRdb to the mid-2010s). Context from the whole study: Template switching captured roughly one uniquely barcoded TCR beta cDNA molecule per two T cells in model experiments. Two additional independent replicas of 1 million unique cDNA reads from the same blood draw were analyzed for two donors (one aged 18 to 30 and one aged 80 or older). The donors were divided into four age groups: young (average around 17 years), middle-aged (almost 40), aged (about 61) and long-lived (about 90). To avoid experimental bias, donors of different ages were spread randomly across the sequencing lanes. Using deep sequencing normalized with unique cDNA molecular identifiers, the study measured how TCR beta repertoire diversity changes with age.

Library construction relied on 5' RACE. Instrument on record: Illumina HiSeq 2500. The second PCR ran for roughly 7 to 12 cycles and used a J-beta primer mix along with a sample-barcoded 5' primer. A template-switch 5' adaptor carrying 12 random nucleotides introduced a unique molecular identifier onto each TCR beta cDNA molecule. Each sample yielded at least 3 million CDR3-containing paired-end reads. All of the RNA was converted into first-strand cDNA using the Mint cDNA synthesis kit, with a TRBC-specific oligonucleotide serving as the primer. After uracil-DNA glycosylase treatment, a first 18-cycle PCR used universal primers M1SS and BC2_uni_R on all cDNA. From the authors' description of their analysis: Normalization of each sample was performed by random selection of 1 million high-quality reads, each carrying a distinct molecular identifier. Instead of being binned into consensus sequences, reads that shared molecular identifiers were thrown out. MiTCR, set to a Q25 quality threshold and the strictest error-elimination algorithm, was used for CDR3 identification, clonotype clustering and error correction. A nonparametric unseen species model with Euler transformation was used to estimate a lower bound on total TCR beta diversity. TCRdb ran its own pipeline on the public reads, namely fastp trimming at Q25 and MiXCR clone calling, and kept in-frame beta chains. Entries that share a CDR3 protein sequence are merged under the most common genes and DNA. Here the V and J calls rest on TCRdb's processing, not on the authors' analysis. This sample holds some 1.5 million distinct CDR3 sequences; roughly two fifths were observed only once. The ten top clones hold under 5% of the sample.

Paper-wide results and their limitations: A strong correlation was found between observed TCR beta diversity and the percentage of naive T cells measured by flow cytometry. Estimates of total diversity based on one million sequenced T cells were considered lower bounds and underestimates. Because the CMV infection status of the donors was unknown, age-related changes in expanded clonotypes may potentially have been confounded. Since profiling was done on bulk unsorted PBMCs, naive and antigen-experienced compartments could not be conclusively compared. As age increased, observed TCR beta diversity per million T cells dropped in a roughly linear way, and a significant reduction was already evident by age roughly 36. Compared with the aged group, the long-lived group had more naive CD4+ T cells, fewer expanded clones and increased TCR diversity, a pattern suggesting age selection.

The approximately 40 donors, aged 6 to 90 years, were systemically healthy Caucasian individuals from Russia. Each donor gave around 9 milliliters of peripheral blood, collected into EDTA-treated Vacutainer tubes. Ficoll-Paque density-gradient centrifugation was used to isolate PBMCs, with at least 7 million per sample. Trizol reagent was used to extract total RNA from the PBMCs, yielding at least 6 micrograms per sample. The percentages of naive CD45RAhigh/CD27high T cells were determined by flow cytometry on a PBMC aliquot from every donor. Concerning this clonotype itself: No cognate antigen has been identified for it. No per-base quality is available; no much larger clone lies one base away.

According to the germline V gene, CDR1 reads MNHNS and CDR2 reads SASEGT. The CDR3, cysteine through phenylalanine, is 15 amino acids long. Here the CDR3 DNA is all that survives: 45 bases in frame from base 1. V sheds 6 bases and J sheds 4 bases, leaving 17 bases between their ends. The sample consisted of blood. The receptor comes from a woman aged 18-29 years in good health. The rearrangement joined TRBV6-1 to TRBJ2-3, with TRBD1 perhaps the D gene, on 7 matching bases. In nucleotides, the sequence is TGTGCCAGCAGAGTGACAGGGACTGCCCCAGATACGCAGTATTTT. Translated, it gives CASRVTGTAPDTQYF.